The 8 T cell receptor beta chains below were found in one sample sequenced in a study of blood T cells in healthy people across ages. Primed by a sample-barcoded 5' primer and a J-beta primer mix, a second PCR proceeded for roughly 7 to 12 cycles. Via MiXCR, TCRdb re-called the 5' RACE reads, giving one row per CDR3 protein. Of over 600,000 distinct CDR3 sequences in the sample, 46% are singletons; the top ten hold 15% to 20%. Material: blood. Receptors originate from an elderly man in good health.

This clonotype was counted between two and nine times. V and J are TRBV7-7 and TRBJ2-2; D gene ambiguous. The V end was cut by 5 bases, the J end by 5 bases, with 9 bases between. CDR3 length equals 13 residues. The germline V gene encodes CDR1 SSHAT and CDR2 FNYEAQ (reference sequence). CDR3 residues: CASSRAETGELFF. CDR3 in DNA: TGTGCCAGCAGCCGCGCGGAGACCGGGGAGCTGTTTTTT.

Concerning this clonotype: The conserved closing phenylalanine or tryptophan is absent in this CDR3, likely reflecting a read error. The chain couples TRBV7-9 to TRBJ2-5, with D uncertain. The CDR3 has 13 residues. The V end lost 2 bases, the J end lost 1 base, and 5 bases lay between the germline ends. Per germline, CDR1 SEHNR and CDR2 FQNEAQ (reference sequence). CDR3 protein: CASSLNSQETQYS. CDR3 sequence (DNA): TGTGCCAGCAGCTTAAACTCCCAAGAGACCCAGTACTCC.

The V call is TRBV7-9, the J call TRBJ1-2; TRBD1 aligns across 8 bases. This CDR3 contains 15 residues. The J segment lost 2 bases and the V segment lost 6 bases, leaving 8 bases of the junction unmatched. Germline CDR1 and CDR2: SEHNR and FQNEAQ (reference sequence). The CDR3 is CASSQPGQENYGYTF. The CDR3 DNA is TGTGCCAGCAGTCAGCCGGGACAGGAGAACTATGGCTACACCTTC.

The CDR3: CASSATGTGANVLTF. The DNA for the CDR3 is TGTGCCAGCAGTGCAACAGGGACAGGGGCCAACGTCCTGACTTTC. The chain recombines TRBV28 with TRBJ2-6; a weak D match, TRBD1 (6 bases). V dropped 5 bases and J dropped 4 bases, with 12 bases sitting between them. Germline V CDR1 and CDR2: MDHEN, SYDVKM. There are 15 residues in the CDR3.

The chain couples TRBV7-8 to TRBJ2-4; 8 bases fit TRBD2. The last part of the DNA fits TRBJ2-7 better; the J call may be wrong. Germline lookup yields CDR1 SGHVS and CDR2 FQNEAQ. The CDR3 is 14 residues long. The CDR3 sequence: CASSPRAGGYEQYF. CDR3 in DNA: TGTGCCAGCAGCCCCCGGGCGGGAGGCTACGAGCAGTACTTC.

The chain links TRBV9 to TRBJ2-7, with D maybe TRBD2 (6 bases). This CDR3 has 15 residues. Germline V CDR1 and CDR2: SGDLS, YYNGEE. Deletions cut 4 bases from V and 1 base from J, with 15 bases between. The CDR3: CASSPRTTPSYEQYF. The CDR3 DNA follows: TGTGCCAGCAGCCCCCGGACTACTCCGTCCTACGAGCAGTACTTC.

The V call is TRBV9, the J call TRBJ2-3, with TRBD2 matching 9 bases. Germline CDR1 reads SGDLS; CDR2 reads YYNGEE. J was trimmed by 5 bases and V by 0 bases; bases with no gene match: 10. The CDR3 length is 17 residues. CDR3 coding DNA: TGTGCCAGCAGCGTAGCGGGGCTAGCGGGACCCAGAGATACGCAGTATTTT. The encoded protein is CASSVAGLAGPRDTQYF.

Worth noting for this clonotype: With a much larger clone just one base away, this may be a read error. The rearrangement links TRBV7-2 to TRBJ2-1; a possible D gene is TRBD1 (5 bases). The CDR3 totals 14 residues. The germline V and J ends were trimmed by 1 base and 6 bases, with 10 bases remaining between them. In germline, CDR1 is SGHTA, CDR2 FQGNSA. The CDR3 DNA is TGTGCCAGCAGCTTAGGGGGCCCGCCCAATGAGCAGTTCTTC. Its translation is CASSLGGPPNEQFF.